These T cell receptor beta chains were read from a single sample in a study of T cell repertoires in cytomegalovirus infection. Their antigens are not known. TCRdb itself ran the reads through MiXCR, one entry per CDR3 protein. The sample includes around 900,000 distinct CDR3 sequences, 31% seen only once; the top ten take roughly 13%. The sample here was cultured CD8+ T cells from PBMCs, taken from culture after CMV antigen stimulation. These receptors were obtained from a human donor in good health (CMV status not recorded). Some clones in this sample may be carry-over from other donors' samples. The CDR3 runs from the conserved cysteine through the conserved F or W. The order of the fields is V gene, J gene, clone size, D gene, CDR3 protein, CDR3 DNA. A D gene is named only where the DNA matches it firmly. Clone sizes are given selectively: once, few, many, or a class where the clone is expanded.

TRBV10-2,TRBJ2-3,NA,NA,CASGGGPDTQYF,TGCGCCAGCGGAGGCGGCCCAGATACGCAGTATTTT
TRBV6-1,TRBJ1-5,NA,NA,CASSTDSAGRQPQHF,TGTGCCAGCAGTACGGACAGTGCGGGACGTCAGCCCCAGCATTTT
TRBV10-2,TRBJ2-7,NA,TRBD2,CASGLAGESYEQYF,TGCGCCAGCGGGCTAGCGGGGGAAAGCTACGAGCAGTACTTC
TRBV12-5,TRBJ2-7,NA,NA,CASGPRGYEQYF,TGTGCTAGTGGTCCGAGGGGATACGAGCAGTACTTC
TRBV7-2,TRBJ2-1,many,NA,CASSSYLRNNEQFF,TGTGCCAGCAGCTCGTATCTAAGGAACAATGAGCAGTTCTTC
TRBV12-3/TRBV12-4,TRBJ1-4,NA,NA,CASSLGYQREEKLFF,TGTGCCAGCAGTTTAGGATACCAGAGGGAGGAAAAACTGTTTTTT
TRBV19,TRBJ1-2,NA,NA,CASSIGSILRYDYTF,TGTGCCAGTAGTATTGGAAGTATCTTGCGGTATGACTACACCTTC
TRBV18,TRBJ2-3,NA,TRBD2,CASSPAAGGYNGTQYF,TGTGCCAGCTCACCGGCAGCGGGGGGGTACAACGGTACGCAGTATTTT
TRBV12-3/TRBV12-4,TRBJ2-7,NA,NA,CASSLYTGTALTSTYEQYF,TGTGCCAGCAGTTTATACACAGGGACCGCGTTGACCTCCACTTACGAGCAGTACTTC
TRBV12-3/TRBV12-4,TRBJ1-1,few,NA,CASSLAEMVVNTEAFF,TGTGCCAGCAGTTTAGCGGAAATGGTAGTAAATACTGAAGCTTTCTTT
TRBV6-1,TRBJ1-2,few,NA,CASSERAAYGYTF,TGTGCCAGCAGTGAAAGGGCGGCATATGGCTACACCTTC
TRBV7-8,TRBJ2-3,NA,TRBD2,CASSIVATSGGTDTQYF,TGTGCCAGCAGCATCGTCGCGACTAGCGGGGGCACAGATACGCAGTATTTT
TRBV6-5,TRBJ2-3,NA,NA,CASSSRGGTSTDTQYF,TGTGCCAGCAGTTCCCGTGGGGGAACTAGCACAGATACGCAGTATTTT
TRBV7-6,TRBJ2-5,NA,NA,CASSSEWGAAETQYF,TGTGCCAGCAGCTCGGAATGGGGGGCTGCCGAGACCCAGTACTTC
TRBV27,TRBJ2-7,NA,NA,CASSMTGTDVNEQYF,TGTGCCAGCAGTATGACAGGGACTGACGTTAACGAGCAGTACTTC
TRBV20-1,TRBJ1-2,NA,NA,CSARAPGYTF,TGCAGTGCTAGAGCTCCGGGCTACACCTTC
TRBV12-3/TRBV12-4,TRBJ1-1,NA,NA,CASSKDGYTEAFF,TGTGCCAGCAGCAAGGACGGCTACACTGAAGCTTTCTTT
TRBV12-3/TRBV12-4,TRBJ2-1,NA,TRBD2,CATRLAGGYNEQFF,TGTGCCACCAGACTAGCGGGGGGATACAATGAGCAGTTCTTC
TRBV29-1,TRBJ2-2,NA,NA,CSVVRHSGELFF,TGCAGCGTTGTGAGACACTCCGGGGAGCTGTTTTTT
TRBV7-2,TRBJ2-5,many,NA,CASSFRPRGETQYF,TGTGCCAGCAGTTTTAGACCTAGGGGAGAGACCCAGTACTTC
TRBV7-7,TRBJ1-1,few,NA,CASSFAQGTEAFF,TGTGCTAGCAGCTTTGCCCAAGGCACTGAAGCTTTCTTT